This T cell receptor beta chain was recovered during a study of T cells in Graves' hyperthyroidism and ophthalmopathy. CDR3 length: 15 residues. With V trimmed by 4 bases and J by 6 bases, 11 bases remained unmatched. Germline V CDR1 and CDR2: SGHKS, YYEKEE (reference sequence). Regarding this clonotype: Its antigen is unidentified.

Overall study findings and caveats: Stable hyperthyroidism and ophthalmopathy were separated using 13 V-J signatures.

There were TCR beta CDR3 regions amplified from RNA transcripts. HTBI primers drove first-round RT-PCR of the TCR CDR3. TCRdb itself ran the multiplex PCR reads through MiXCR, one entry per CDR3 protein. The table includes 500,000 to 800,000 distinct CDR3 sequences, roughly 46% detected once. The chain uses TRBV5-5 and TRBJ2-7; 9 nucleotides align to TRBD1. The sample comprised peripheral blood or thyroid tissue (not recorded which). The receptor was derived from an adult man with Graves' disease, either hyperthyroidism or ophthalmopathy (not recorded which). CDR3 loop: CASSPDGQGLGEQYF. In DNA form, the CDR3 reads TGTGCCAGCAGCCCGGACGGACAGGGGTTGGGCGAGCAGTACTTC.